This TCR beta chain was found in a study of T cell responses to AZD1222 COVID-19 vaccine. Trimming pared 7 bases from V and 4 bases from J, leaving 22 bases between. In germline, CDR1 is LNHDA, CDR2 SQIVND (reference sequence). The CDR3 consists of 16 residues. In regard to this clone: What it binds is unknown.

Clones were read by immunoSEQ multiplex PCR, and TCRdb kept only the in-frame ones, dropping some. There are 95,000 to 100,000 clones in the sample; about 88% occur only once, and roughly 1.7% lies in the top ten. Study findings and constraints: Vaccination with two AZD1222 doses was followed by a rise in Spike-specific TCR breadth and depth. No day 14 peak samples; only post-peak repertoires were characterized. Reportedly, nearly half the spike-specific TCRs target unmutated variant regions. The donors showed a predominance of white British ancestry and of females, with possible underestimation of clonal diversity.

Sequenced here: peripheral blood, sampled on day 0 of AZD1222 vaccination. The chain uses TRBV19 and TRBJ1-1; a weak D match, TRBD1 (6 bases). This clonotype originated in an adult in good health. In DNA form, the CDR3 reads TGTGCCAGTAACCCCGGAGGGGGAAGACGTGTCACTGAAGCTTTCTTT. Its translation: CASNPGGGRRVTEAFF.